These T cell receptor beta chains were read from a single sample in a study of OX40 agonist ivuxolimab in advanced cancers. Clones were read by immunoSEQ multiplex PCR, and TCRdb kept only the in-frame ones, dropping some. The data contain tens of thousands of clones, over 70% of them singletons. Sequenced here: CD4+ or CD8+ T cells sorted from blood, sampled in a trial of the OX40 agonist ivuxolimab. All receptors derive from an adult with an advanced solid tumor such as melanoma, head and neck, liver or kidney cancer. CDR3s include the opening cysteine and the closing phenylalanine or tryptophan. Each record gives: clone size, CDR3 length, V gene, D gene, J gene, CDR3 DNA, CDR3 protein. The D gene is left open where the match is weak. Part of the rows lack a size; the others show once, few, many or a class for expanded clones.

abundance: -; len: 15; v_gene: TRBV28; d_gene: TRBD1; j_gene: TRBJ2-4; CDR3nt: TGTGCCAGCAGTTTGGGTATGATGGGACAGCACCTTCAGTACTTC; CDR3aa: CASSLGMMGQHLQYF
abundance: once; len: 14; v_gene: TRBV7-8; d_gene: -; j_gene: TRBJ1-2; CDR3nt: TGTGCCAGCAGCCAACGGACAGCTTCCTATGGCTACACCTTC; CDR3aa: CASSQRTASYGYTF
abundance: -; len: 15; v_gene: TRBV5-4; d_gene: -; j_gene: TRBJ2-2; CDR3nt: TGTGCCAGCAGATCTGGACAGAGGAACACCGGGGAGCTGTTTTTT; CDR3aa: CASRSGQRNTGELFF
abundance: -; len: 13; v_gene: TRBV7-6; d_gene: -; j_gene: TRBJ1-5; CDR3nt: TGTGCCAGCAGCTTATCCGCCTATCAGCCCCAGCATTTT; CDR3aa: CASSLSAYQPQHF
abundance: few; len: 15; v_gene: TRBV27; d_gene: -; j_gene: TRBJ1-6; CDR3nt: TGTGCCAGCAGTTTAGGGGAGTCTGCTAATTCACCCCTCCACTTT; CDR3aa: CASSLGESANSPLHF
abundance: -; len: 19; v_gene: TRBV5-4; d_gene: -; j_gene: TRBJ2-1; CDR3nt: TGTGCCAGCAGCTTGGGGACAGCAATCCTCTTCCGCTCCTACAATGAGCAGTTCTTC; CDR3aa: CASSLGTAILFRSYNEQFF
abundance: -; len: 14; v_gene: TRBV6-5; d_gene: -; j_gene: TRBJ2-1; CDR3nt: TGTGCCAGCAGTTACTCGGGAGGCACTAATGAGCAGTTCTTC; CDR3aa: CASSYSGGTNEQFF
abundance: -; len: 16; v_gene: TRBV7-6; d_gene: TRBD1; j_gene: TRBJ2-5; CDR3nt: TGTGCCAGCAGCAGCCCCTTTGACAGGGTCCAAGAGACCCAGTACTTC; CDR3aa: CASSSPFDRVQETQYF
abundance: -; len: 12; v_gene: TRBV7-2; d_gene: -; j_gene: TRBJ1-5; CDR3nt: TGTGCCAGCAGCTATAGCAATCAGCCCCAGCATTTT; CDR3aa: CASSYSNQPQHF
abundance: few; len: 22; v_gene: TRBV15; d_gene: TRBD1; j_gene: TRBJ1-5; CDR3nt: TGTGCCACCAGCAGAGATCGCCCCCTCTGGGGCCGGGGACAGGGACGGAATCAGCCCCAGCATTTT; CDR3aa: CATSRDRPLWGRGQGRNQPQHF
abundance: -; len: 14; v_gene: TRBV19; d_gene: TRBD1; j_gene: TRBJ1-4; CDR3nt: TGTGCCAGTAGTATGGGACAGCTAAATGAAAAACTGTTTTTT; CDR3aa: CASSMGQLNEKLFF
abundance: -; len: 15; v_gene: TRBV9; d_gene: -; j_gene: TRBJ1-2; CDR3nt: TGTGCCAGCAGCGTCTGGGGATCGGGGGGCCATGGCTACACCTTC; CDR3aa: CASSVWGSGGHGYTF
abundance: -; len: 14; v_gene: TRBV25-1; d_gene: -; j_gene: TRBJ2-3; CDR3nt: TGTGCCAGCAGTGAATCTCCTGACCCGGCTACGCAGTATTTT; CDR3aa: CASSESPDPATQYF
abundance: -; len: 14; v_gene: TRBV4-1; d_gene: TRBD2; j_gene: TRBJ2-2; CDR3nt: TGCGCCAGCAGCCAGTCAGGGAGGGCCGGGGAGCTGTTTTTT; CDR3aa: CASSQSGRAGELFF
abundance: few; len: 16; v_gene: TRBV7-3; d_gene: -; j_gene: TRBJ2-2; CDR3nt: TGTGCCAGCAGCTTATCTGGAGCCGGTACAACCGGGGAGCTGTTTTTT; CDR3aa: CASSLSGAGTTGELFF
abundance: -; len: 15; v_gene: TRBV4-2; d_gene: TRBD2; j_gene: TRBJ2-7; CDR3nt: TGTGCCAGCAGCCCTGGACTAGCGGGAGCCTACGAGCAGTACTTC; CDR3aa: CASSPGLAGAYEQYF
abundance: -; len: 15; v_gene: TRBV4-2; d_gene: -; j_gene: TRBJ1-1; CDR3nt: TGTGCCAGCAGCCGGGCCACGGCTCGGAGAACTGAAGCTTTCTTT; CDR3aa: CASSRATARRTEAFF
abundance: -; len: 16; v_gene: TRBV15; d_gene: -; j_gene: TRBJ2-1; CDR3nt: TGTGCCACCAGCAGAGATGATCGGCCCGCCGGGGAGGAGCAGTTCTTC; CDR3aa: CATSRDDRPAGEEQFF
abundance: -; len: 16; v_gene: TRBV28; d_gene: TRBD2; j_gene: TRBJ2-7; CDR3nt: TGTGCCAGCAGTTTATGGGGCGGGAGCGGATCCTACGAGCAGTACTTC; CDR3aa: CASSLWGGSGSYEQYF
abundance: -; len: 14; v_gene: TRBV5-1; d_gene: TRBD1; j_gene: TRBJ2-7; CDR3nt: TGCGCCAGCAGCTTGGGGACAGGGGGCTACGAGCAGTACTTC; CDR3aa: CASSLGTGGYEQYF
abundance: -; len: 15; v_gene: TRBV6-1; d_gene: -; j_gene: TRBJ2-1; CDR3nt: TGTGCCAGCTGGGTGGGGGAACAAATATACAATGAGCAGTTCTTC; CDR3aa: CASWVGEQIYNEQFF
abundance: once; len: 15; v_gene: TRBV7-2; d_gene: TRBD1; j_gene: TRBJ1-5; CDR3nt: TGTGCCAGCAGCGGACAGGTTAGTCGCAATCAGCCCCAGCATTTT; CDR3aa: CASSGQVSRNQPQHF
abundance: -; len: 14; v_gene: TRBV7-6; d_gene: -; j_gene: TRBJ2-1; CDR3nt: TGTGCCAGCAGCTCCACACTAGGGGGGAATGAGCAGTTCTTC; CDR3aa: CASSSTLGGNEQFF
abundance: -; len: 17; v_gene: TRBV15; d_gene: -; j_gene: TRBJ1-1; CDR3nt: TGTGCCACCAGCAGGGGACACCGGCTGAGACTGAACACTGAAGCTTTCTTT; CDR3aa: CATSRGHRLRLNTEAFF
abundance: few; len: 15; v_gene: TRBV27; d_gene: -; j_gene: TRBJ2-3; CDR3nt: TGTGCCAGCAGTTTAATGGGTGGGAGCACAGATACGCAGTATTTT; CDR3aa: CASSLMGGSTDTQYF
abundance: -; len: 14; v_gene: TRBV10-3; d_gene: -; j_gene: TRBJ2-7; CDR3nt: TGTGCCATCAGTGAGGCGGGACATACAACCGGGCAGTACTTC; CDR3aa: CAISEAGHTTGQYF
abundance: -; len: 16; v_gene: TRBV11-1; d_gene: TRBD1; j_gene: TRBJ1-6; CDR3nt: TGTGCCAGCAGCAAGGGACAGGGGTTCTATAATTCACCCCTCCACTTT; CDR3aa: CASSKGQGFYNSPLHF
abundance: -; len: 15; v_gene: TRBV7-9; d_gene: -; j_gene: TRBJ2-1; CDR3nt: TGTGCCAGCAGCTCCACGGGACGGCTAACGAAAGAGCAGTTCTTC; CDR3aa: CASSSTGRLTKEQFF
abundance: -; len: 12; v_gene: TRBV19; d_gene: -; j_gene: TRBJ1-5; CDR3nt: TGTGCCACCCAGAAAGGCGGTCAGCCCCAGCATTTT; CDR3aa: CATQKGGQPQHF
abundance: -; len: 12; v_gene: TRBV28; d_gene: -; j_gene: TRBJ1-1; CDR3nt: TGTGCCAGCAGTTTATACACAATCGGCGCTTTCTTT; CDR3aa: CASSLYTIGAFF
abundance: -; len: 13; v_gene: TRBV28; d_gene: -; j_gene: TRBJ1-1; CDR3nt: TGTGCCAGCAGTTCCAACCCTAACACTGAAGCTTTCTTT; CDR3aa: CASSSNPNTEAFF
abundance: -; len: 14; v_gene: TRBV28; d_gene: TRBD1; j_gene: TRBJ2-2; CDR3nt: TGTGCCAGCAGCGGGACAGGGTCCACCGGGGAGCTGTTTTTT; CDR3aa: CASSGTGSTGELFF
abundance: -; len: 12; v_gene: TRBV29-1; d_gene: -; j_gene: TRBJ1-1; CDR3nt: TGCAGCGCAGTCAGGGAGAGCGCTGAAGCTTTCTTT; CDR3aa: CSAVRESAEAFF
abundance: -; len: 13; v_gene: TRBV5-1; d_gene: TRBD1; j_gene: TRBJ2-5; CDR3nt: TGCGCCAGCAGCTTAGGGACAGGGGAGACCCAGTACTTC; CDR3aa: CASSLGTGETQYF
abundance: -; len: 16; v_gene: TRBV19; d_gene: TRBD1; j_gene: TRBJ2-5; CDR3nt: TGTGCCAGTAGTTCAGGGGGTGTTCTGTACCAAGAGACCCAGTACTTC; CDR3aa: CASSSGGVLYQETQYF
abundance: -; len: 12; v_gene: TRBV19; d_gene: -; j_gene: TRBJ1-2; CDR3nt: TGTGCCAGTAGTTTCGGGGTCTATGGCTACACCTTC; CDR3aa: CASSFGVYGYTF
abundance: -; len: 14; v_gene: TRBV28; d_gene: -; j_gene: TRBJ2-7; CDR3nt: TGTGCCAGCAGTTCGGGGCAGGGGCCACACGAGCAGTACTTC; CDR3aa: CASSSGQGPHEQYF
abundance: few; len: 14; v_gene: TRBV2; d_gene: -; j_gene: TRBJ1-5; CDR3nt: TGTGCCAGCAATCCGGCGTGGAGCAATCAGCCCCAGCATTTT; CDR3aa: CASNPAWSNQPQHF
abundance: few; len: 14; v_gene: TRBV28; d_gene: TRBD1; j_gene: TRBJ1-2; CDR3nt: TGTGCCAGCAGCCAGGGACAGGGTCTTGGTGGCTACACCTTC; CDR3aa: CASSQGQGLGGYTF
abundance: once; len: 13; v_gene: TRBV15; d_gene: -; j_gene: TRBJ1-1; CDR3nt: TGTGCCACCAGCGACTATAGGAACACTGAAGCTTTCTTT; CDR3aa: CATSDYRNTEAFF
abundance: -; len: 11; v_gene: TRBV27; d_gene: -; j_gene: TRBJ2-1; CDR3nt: TGTGCCAGCAGTCTCTACAATGAGCAGTTCTTC; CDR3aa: CASSLYNEQFF
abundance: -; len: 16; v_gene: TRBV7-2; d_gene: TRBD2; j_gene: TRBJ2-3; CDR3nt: TGTGCCAGCAGCTTAACTAGCGGGTCAACAACAGATACGCAGTATTTT; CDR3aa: CASSLTSGSTTDTQYF
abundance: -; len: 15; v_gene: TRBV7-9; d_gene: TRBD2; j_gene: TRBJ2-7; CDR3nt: TGTGCCAGCAGCCGATGGACTAGCGGGAACTACGAGCAGTACTTC; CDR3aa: CASSRWTSGNYEQYF
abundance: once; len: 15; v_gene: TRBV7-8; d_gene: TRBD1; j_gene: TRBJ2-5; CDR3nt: TGTGCCAGCAGCACCGGGACAGGGGGCCGGGAGACCCAGTACTTC; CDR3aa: CASSTGTGGRETQYF
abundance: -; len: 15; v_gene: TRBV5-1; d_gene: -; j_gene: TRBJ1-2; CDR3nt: TGCGCCAGCAGCTTGTACCCGGGGTCTAACTATGGCTACACCTTC; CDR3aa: CASSLYPGSNYGYTF
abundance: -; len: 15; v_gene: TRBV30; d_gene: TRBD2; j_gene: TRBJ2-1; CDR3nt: TGTGCCTGGAGTGTAGGTAGCGGGGCTTACAATGAGCAGTTCTTC; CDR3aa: CAWSVGSGAYNEQFF
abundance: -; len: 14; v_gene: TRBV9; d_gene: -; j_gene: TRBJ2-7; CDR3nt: TGTGCCAGCAGCGTAGCCGACGGGGCCTACGAGCAGTACTTC; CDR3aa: CASSVADGAYEQYF
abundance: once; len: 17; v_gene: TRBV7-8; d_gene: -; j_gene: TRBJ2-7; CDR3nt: TGTGCCAGCAGCTTCTCCTTACTAGATGGGAGCTCCTACGAGCAGTACTTC; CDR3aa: CASSFSLLDGSSYEQYF
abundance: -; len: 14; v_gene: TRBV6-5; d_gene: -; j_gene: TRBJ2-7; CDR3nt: TGTGCCAGCAACGTAGGTACAAGCTCCTACGAGCAGTACTTC; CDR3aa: CASNVGTSSYEQYF
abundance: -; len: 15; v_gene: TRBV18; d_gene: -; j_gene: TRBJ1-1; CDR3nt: TGTGCCAGCTCACCACCGTTCGCCTCGCTGGCTGAAGCTTTCTTT; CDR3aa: CASSPPFASLAEAFF
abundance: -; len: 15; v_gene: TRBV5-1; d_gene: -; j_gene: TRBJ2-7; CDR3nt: TGCGCCAGCAGCTTGGCGCAGGGACTCTCCTACGAGCAGTACTTC; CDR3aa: CASSLAQGLSYEQYF